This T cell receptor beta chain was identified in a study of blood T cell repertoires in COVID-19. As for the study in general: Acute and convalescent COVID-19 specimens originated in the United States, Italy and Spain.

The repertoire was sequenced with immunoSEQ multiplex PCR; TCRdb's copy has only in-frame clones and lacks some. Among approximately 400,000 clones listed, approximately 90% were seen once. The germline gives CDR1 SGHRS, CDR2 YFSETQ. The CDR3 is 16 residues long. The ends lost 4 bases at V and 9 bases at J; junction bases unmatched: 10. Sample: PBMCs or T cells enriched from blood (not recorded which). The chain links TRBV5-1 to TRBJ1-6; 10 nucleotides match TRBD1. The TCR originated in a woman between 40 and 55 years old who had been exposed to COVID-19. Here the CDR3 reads CASSPNDDRGPSPLHF. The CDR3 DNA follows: TGCGCCAGCAGCCCGAACGATGACAGGGGGCCTTCACCCCTCCACTTT. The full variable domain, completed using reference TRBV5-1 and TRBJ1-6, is KAGVTQTPRYLIKTRGQQVTLSCSPISGHRSVSWYQQTPGQGLQFLFEYFSETQRNKGNFPGRFSGRQFSNSRSEMNVSTLELGDSALYLCASSPNDDRGPSPLHFGNGTRLTVT.